The 14 T cell receptor beta chains in this list originate from one sample, sequenced in a study of T cell repertoires in cytomegalovirus infection. TCRdb used MiXCR to reprocess the reads, holding one entry per CDR3 protein. The data hold around 490,000 distinct CDR3 sequences, with approximately 26% observed a single time. Sequencing was performed on PBMCs. Source of these receptors: a human donor in good health (CMV status not recorded). Some clones in this sample may be carry-over from other donors' samples.

This clonotype was detected a few times. The chain links TRBV11-2 to TRBJ1-2; D ambiguous. Trimming removed 3 bases from V and 3 bases from J, with 11 bases in between. Looked up from germline, CDR1 is SGHAT and CDR2 is FQNNGV. This CDR3 is built from 14 residues. The CDR3 nucleotides read TGTGCCAGCAGCTTTGCCGACGGGCACTATGGCTACACCTTC. Its translation is CASSFADGHYGYTF.

This clonotype was seen more than once but under ten times. V usage is TRBV27 and J usage is TRBJ2-7, with D unclear. CDR3 length: 14 residues. V gave up 4 bases and J gave up 6 bases, with 16 bases separating them. CDR1 and CDR2 from the germline V gene are MNHEY and SMNVEV (reference sequence). CDR3 nucleotides: TGTGCCAGCAGTTCCTCAAATACCCCGTCCGAGCAGTACGTC. This encodes CASSSSNTPSEQYV.

This clonotype was picked up a small number of times. The chain carries TRBV27 and TRBJ2-3, with unresolved D. Trimming stripped 3 bases from V and 2 bases from J, with 6 bases between. The CDR3 is 13 amino acids. CDR1 is MNHEY, CDR2 SMNVEV, per germline (reference sequence). CDR3 amino acids: CASSLQNTDTQYF. CDR3 nucleotide sequence: TGTGCCAGCAGTTTGCAGAACACAGATACGCAGTATTTT.

This clonotype was detected ten times or more. This rearrangement joins TRBV7-2 to TRBJ2-1; TRBD2 is a possible D gene (5 bases). This CDR3 contains 15 residues. The germline V gene encodes CDR1 SGHTA and CDR2 FQGNSA. V gave up 4 bases and J gave up 0 bases, with 10 bases separating them. The CDR3 loop is CASSSGGGSYNEQFF. In DNA, the CDR3 is TGTGCCAGCAGCTCAGGCGGAGGCTCCTACAATGAGCAGTTCTTC.

This clonotype was detected only a few times. V usage is TRBV7-2 and J usage is TRBJ2-1; 9 nucleotides line up with TRBD2. The germline CDR1 and CDR2 sequences are SGHTA and FQGNSA. The CDR3 runs 20 residues. J lost 0 bases, V lost 2 bases, and 14 bases had no gene match. The CDR3 reads CASSLITPSGADFSYNEQFF. CDR3 DNA: TGTGCCAGCAGCTTAATCACCCCTAGCGGGGCCGACTTCTCCTACAATGAGCAGTTCTTC.

The chain is built from TRBV7-2 and TRBJ2-3; D is unclear. CDR3 size: 16 residues. Germline V gene data show CDR1 as SGHTA and CDR2 as FQGNSA. Trimming pared 3 bases from V and 4 bases from J, leaving 17 bases between. CDR3 nucleotide sequence: TGTGCCAGCAGCTTGGGGTTCGGCCGCCGGCCAGATACGCAGTATTTT. Translation: CASSLGFGRRPDTQYF.

This clonotype was detected ten times or more. The chain combines TRBV24-1 with TRBJ2-5, with TRBD2 matching over 9 bases. The CDR3 is made up of 14 amino acids. The germline CDR1 and CDR2 sequences are KGHDR and SFDVKD. With 9 bases clipped from V and 5 bases from J, the junction kept 9 bases outside the gene matches. The CDR3, as DNA: TGTGCCACCCACCCTAGCGGGGTCGGCGAGACCCAGTACTTC. Protein sequence: CATHPSGVGETQYF.

The chain carries TRBV6-2 or TRBV6-3 and TRBJ2-1; TRBD2 matches 13 bases. The trim removed 6 bases at V and 15 bases at J, leaving 5 bases unmatched. Germline V gene lookup returns CDR1 MNHEY and CDR2 SVGEGT. The CDR3 is 12 amino acids. DNA of the CDR3: TGTGCCAGCAGCCGGACTAGCGGGAGTTGGTTCTTC. This translates into CASSRTSGSWFF.

This clonotype has only one observation. The J gene is TRBJ2-4, the V gene TRBV6-8, with a weak D call TRBD2 (6 bases). This CDR3 comprises 13 residues. V lost 8 bases to trimming and J lost 1 base, with 9 bases between them. The V gene's germline CDR1 is MNHGY and CDR2 SAAAGT. The CDR3: CASGGAAKNIQYF. CDR3 nucleotides: TGTGCCAGCGGAGGGGCGGCCAAAAACATTCAGTACTTC.

In its sample, this clonotype was seen many times. V and J are TRBV7-9 and TRBJ2-2, with 8 bases aligning to TRBD2. The CDR3 loop spans 16 amino acids. With 2 bases clipped from V and 3 bases from J, the junction kept 5 bases outside the gene matches. In germline, CDR1 is SEHNR, CDR2 FQNEAQ (reference sequence). CDR3 sequence (DNA): TGTGCCAGCAGCTTACCGGGAGGGCCGGACACCGGGGAGCTGTTTTTT. Its translation: CASSLPGGPDTGELFF.

The chain employs TRBV18 and TRBJ1-1; 8 nucleotides match TRBD1. The germline V gene has CDR1 KGHSH and CDR2 LQKENI. This CDR3 spans 16 amino acids. V was clipped by 0 bases and J by 0 bases; unmatched bases: 3. Written as DNA, the CDR3 is TGTGCCAGCTCACCACCCCCAGGGGGCATGAACACTGAAGCTTTCTTT. It codes for CASSPPPGGMNTEAFF.

The rearrangement uses TRBV2 and TRBJ1-1, with a weak D call TRBD1 (5 bases). This CDR3 is 12 amino acids long. V dropped 6 bases and J dropped 3 bases, with 8 bases sitting between them. Germline V gene lookup returns CDR1 SNHLY and CDR2 FYNNEI. The DNA of the CDR3 is TGTGCCAGCAGAGGGGACGACACTGAAGCTTTCTTT. Protein: CASRGDDTEAFF.

V is TRBV7-2 and J is TRBJ2-7; D perhaps matches TRBD1 (6 bases). V lost 1 base to trimming and J lost 3 bases, with 16 bases between them. CDR1 SGHTA and CDR2 FQGNSA come from the germline V gene. The CDR3 is 16 residues long. The CDR3 loop is CASSLVSGQQYYEQYV. The CDR3 nucleotides are TGTGCCAGCAGCTTAGTATCCGGACAGCAATACTACGAGCAGTACGTC.

The table lists this clonotype with many counts. The chain is built from TRBV7-2 and TRBJ1-1, with D perhaps TRBD1 (5 bases). CDR1 is SGHTA, CDR2 FQGNSA, per germline. The length of the CDR3 is 16 residues. The V gene lost 1 base and the J gene lost 4 bases, with 16 bases spanning the gap. DNA of the CDR3: TGTGCCAGCAGCTTAGGGGGCAGATTGGGAAGCACTGAAGCTTTCTTT. The encoded protein is CASSLGGRLGSTEAFF.